The clone carrying this T cell receptor (beta chain) was counted between two and nine times. No antigen is known for it. Regarding the study as a whole: Tumor Tregs overlapped most with tumor, then blood, naive CD4+ cells.

The germline V and J ends were trimmed by 2 bases and 0 bases, with 17 bases remaining between them. The CDR3 loop spans 18 amino acids. Germline CDR1 reads SGHTA; CDR2 reads FQGTGA. Constant-region reverse primers amplified full-length variable regions, followed by semi-nested Nested Universal Primer A PCR. TCRdb called the 5' RACE reads again in MiXCR, with one record for every CDR3 protein. Of about 43,000 distinct CDR3 sequences listed, approximately 31% are singletons. Memory CD4+ T cells were sorted as CD4+CD45RO+CD25- cells. The specimen sequenced was memory CD4+ T cells sorted from a lymph node. The subset denotes: memory CD4+ T cells, CD4+CD45RO+CD25-. The clonotype originates from a female donor with breast cancer. The chain is built from TRBV7-3 and TRBJ2-1; D uncertain. This CDR3 is CASSLWAGRPSSYNEQFF. The CDR3 DNA is TGTGCCAGCAGCTTATGGGCTGGGCGACCGAGCTCCTACAATGAGCAGTTCTTC.